The source of this T cell receptor (beta chain) is a study of blood T cells in healthy people across ages. Each of the donors had roughly 10 milliliters of peripheral blood drawn into EDTA-treated Vacutainer tubes. This clonotype was observed a handful of times. V shed 5 bases and J shed 7 bases, with 12 bases lying between them. Germline loops: CDR1 SGHTA, CDR2 FQGTGA. The CDR3 contains 13 residues. Together with a sample-barcoded 5' primer, a J-beta primer mix was included in a second PCR lasting about 6 to 12 cycles. Each cDNA was tagged by a template-switch adaptor containing 12 random nucleotides. MiXCR, applied by TCRdb to the 5' RACE reads, yields one record per CDR3 protein. The table records 800,000 to 1,300,000 distinct CDR3 sequences, roughly 24% of them present only once. This sample also belongs to another study, concerning T cells of mothers and their children. That work states: Slightly higher, non-significant overlap characterized related mother-child pairs relative to unrelated pairs.

The sequencing input was blood. The source is a girl aged 2 to 9 in good health. This rearrangement joins TRBV7-3 to TRBJ2-1; no clear D. This CDR3 is CASSLQDSNEQFF. The CDR3 region has the DNA TGTGCCAGCAGCCTCCAGGATTCAAATGAGCAGTTCTTC.